Shown below are 20 T cell receptor beta chains from a single sample sequenced in a study of shared clonotypes between healthy human individuals. Terminally differentiated effector memory CD45RA+ cells were left out of the naive CD8 fraction, which was CD45RO-negative and positively selected for CCR7. Data came from immunoSEQ multiplex PCR; TCRdb stores just in-frame clones and leaves some out. Among around 2,100,000 clones listed, about 94% were seen once. The material sequenced was naive CD8+ T cells sorted from blood. The source of these receptors is a man younger than 35 in good health.

With respect to this clone: Within the sample, other DNA sequences also encode this same CDR3. The gene calls are TRBV7-9 and TRBJ2-7, with TRBD2 as a possible D gene (6 bases). V lost 2 bases and J lost 0, with 11 bases in between. Germline CDR1 is SEHNR and CDR2 is FQNEAQ (reference sequence). CDR3 size: 15 residues. For the CDR3, the DNA is TGTGCCAGCAGCTTACTCGGCGGGGTCTCCTACGAGCAGTACTTC. Residues: CASSLLGGVSYEQYF. Supplemented by reference TRBV7-9 and TRBJ2-7, the full variable domain reads DTGVSQNPRHKITKRGQNVTFRCDPISEHNRLYWYRQTLGQGPEFLTYFQNEAQLEKSRLLSDRFSAERPKGSFSTLEIQRTEQGDSAMYLCASSLLGGVSYEQYFGPGTRLTVT.

Of note for this clone: In the same sample, other DNA sequences code for this CDR3. The V gene is TRBV5-4, the J gene TRBJ2-1; TRBD2 is a possible D gene (5 bases). The germline V and J ends were trimmed by 0 bases and 7 bases, with 5 bases remaining between them. Germline CDR1 SGHNT, CDR2 YYREEE (reference sequence). The CDR3 consists of 12 residues. The CDR3 bases are TGTGCCAGCAGCTTGGGCGGGAATGAGCAGTTCTTC. Translation gives CASSLGGNEQFF.

The gene calls are TRBV5-5 and TRBJ1-6; D is possibly TRBD1 (5 bases). V lost 0 bases and J 4 bases, leaving 17 bases between the germline ends. The CDR3 is 18 residues long. Germline V gene lookup returns CDR1 SGHKS and CDR2 YYEKEE (reference sequence). Written as DNA, the CDR3 is TGTGCCAGCAGCTTGGAATCAGGGAAGATGGGTTATAATTCACCCCTCCACTTT. It is translated as CASSLESGKMGYNSPLHF.

The chain is built from TRBV14 and TRBJ2-3; 7 bases align to TRBD1. The CDR3 spans 14 residues. V lost 2 bases and J lost 3; bases outside the gene matches: 2. Germline assignment: CDR1 SGHDN and CDR2 FVKESK. This chain's CDR3 is CASSQYRGTDTQYF. In DNA, the CDR3 is TGTGCCAGCAGCCAATACAGGGGAACAGATACGCAGTATTTT. Full variable domain (missing parts from reference TRBV14 and TRBJ2-3): EAGVTQFPSHSVIEKGQTVTLRCDPISGHDNLYWYRRVMGKEIKFLLHFVKESKQDESGMPNNRFLAERTGGTYSTLKVQPAELEDSGVYFCASSQYRGTDTQYFGPGTRLTVL.

This rearrangement joins TRBV4-2 to TRBJ2-1, with 10 bases fitting TRBD2. Trimming cost V 7 bases and J 3 bases; bases outside gene matches: 3. Per germline, CDR1 LGHNA and CDR2 YNFKEQ. CDR3 size: 14 residues. CDR3 sequence (DNA): TGTGCCAGCAAAAGCGGGGGGGTCTACAATGAGCAGTTCTTC. Encoded protein: CASKSGGVYNEQFF.

The gene calls are TRBV5-1 and TRBJ2-5; a weak D match, TRBD1 (7 bases). Per the germline V gene, CDR1 is SGHRS and CDR2 is YFSETQ. V lost 4 bases and J 4 bases, leaving 14 bases between the germline ends. The CDR3 totals 14 residues. CDR3 loop: CASSGGTVGETQYF. CDR3 nucleotide sequence: TGCGCCAGCAGCGGGGGGACAGTTGGAGAGACCCAGTACTTC.

The CDR3 sequence: CASSFDSSSGNTIYF. The CDR3 nucleotides are TGTGCCAGCAGCTTCGACAGCTCCTCTGGAAACACCATATATTTT. The V gene is TRBV2, the J gene TRBJ1-3, with D possibly being TRBD1 (5 bases). Trimming took off 6 bases at V and 0 bases at J, with 12 bases between the two ends. From germline, CDR1 is SNHLY and CDR2 FYNNEI. The length of the CDR3 is 15 residues.

This clone was observed once. V usage is TRBV27 and J usage is TRBJ2-7; D might be TRBD2 (5 bases). Germline-derived CDR1 and CDR2 are MNHEY and SMNVEV (reference sequence). CDR3 length equals 12 residues. With 7 bases removed from V and 7 bases from J, the gap between germline ends came to 14 bases. CDR3 residues: CASKDIRGEQYF. Here the CDR3 DNA reads TGTGCCAGCAAAGACATTCGCGGGGAGCAGTACTTC.

V and J are TRBV5-1 and TRBJ2-7; no definite D call. Germline CDR1 is SGHRS and CDR2 is YFSETQ. The CDR3 is 18 amino acids. V lost 1 base, J lost 0 bases, and 20 bases lay in between. The CDR3 reads CASSLRVSFGRSSYEQYF. In DNA, the CDR3 is TGCGCCAGCAGCTTGAGGGTTTCGTTCGGCAGGAGCTCCTACGAGCAGTACTTC.

This chain links TRBV5-1 with TRBJ1-5, with unresolved D. This CDR3 region has 14 residues. Trimming left V 4 bases short and J 2 bases short, with 10 bases between. Germline CDR1 SGHRS, CDR2 YFSETQ. This chain's CDR3 is CASSLDYGNQPQHF. DNA for the CDR3: TGCGCCAGCAGCCTCGACTATGGCAATCAGCCCCAGCATTTT.

J is TRBJ2-2 and V is TRBV5-6, with TRBD1 as a possible D gene (6 bases). The CDR3 contains 16 residues. Germline assignment: CDR1 SGHDT and CDR2 YYEEEE. Trimming removed 0 bases from V and 6 bases from J, with 15 bases in between. The CDR3 bases are TGTGCCAGCAGCTTGGCCCTGGCAGGGGACGCCGGGGAGCTGTTTTTT. Translation gives CASSLALAGDAGELFF.

Comment on this clone: This specimen includes other DNA sequences encoding the same CDR3. This sequence joins TRBV10-2 and TRBJ1-1, with D possibly matching TRBD1 (6 bases). The germline gives CDR1 WSHSY, CDR2 SAAADI. Trimming shortened V by 2 bases and J by 8 bases, and 6 bases separated the two germline ends. CDR3 length: 11 amino acids. The CDR3 DNA is TGCGCCAGCAGTGAGGGGACAGAAGCTTTCTTT. Residues: CASSEGTEAFF.

The V gene is TRBV7-9, the J gene TRBJ1-2; D gene uncertain. V shed 3 bases and J shed 4 bases, with 12 bases lying between them. Germline values: CDR1 SEHNR, CDR2 FQNEAQ (reference sequence). The CDR3 is 14 amino acids. In DNA, the CDR3 is TGTGCCAGCAGCTTGCCGACATCGGGCTATGGCTACACCTTC. This encodes CASSLPTSGYGYTF. The complete variable domain, with remaining parts taken from reference TRBV7-9 and TRBJ1-2, reads DTGVSQNPRHKITKRGQNVTFRCDPISEHNRLYWYRQTLGQGPEFLTYFQNEAQLEKSRLLSDRFSAERPKGSFSTLEIQRTEQGDSAMYLCASSLPTSGYGYTFGSGTRLTVV.

To note about this clone: Other DNA sequences of this sample code for an identical CDR3. The V and J genes are TRBV7-8 and TRBJ1-1, with D unclear. Germline values: CDR1 SGHVS, CDR2 FQNEAQ. CDR3 size: 14 residues. Between the trimmed V and J ends, which lost 5 bases and 0 bases, there was a span of 10 bases. CDR3: CASSPPGLNTEAFF. DNA for the CDR3: TGTGCCAGCAGCCCCCCGGGGTTGAACACTGAAGCTTTCTTT.

The chain has TRBV5-1 and TRBJ2-7; possible D gene TRBD2, 6 bases. The length of the CDR3 is 15 residues. Per the germline V gene, CDR1 is SGHRS and CDR2 is YFSETQ. Trimming stripped 0 bases from V and 2 bases from J, with 12 bases between. The CDR3 protein is CASSLEGTPTYEQYF. The CDR3, as DNA: TGCGCCAGCAGCTTGGAAGGGACTCCTACCTACGAGCAGTACTTC.

The gene calls are TRBV6-5 and TRBJ2-1; 8 bases line up with TRBD1. CDR1 is MNHEY and CDR2 is SVGAGI in the germline V gene. V was clipped by 4 bases and J by 9 bases; unmatched bases: 11. This CDR3 is built from 15 residues. The CDR3 DNA is TGTGCCAGCAGTTTCCCCGGGACAGGCGTGGGTGAGCAGTTCTTC. This codes for CASSFPGTGVGEQFF.

The rearrangement joins TRBV28 to TRBJ1-1; a weak D match, TRBD1 (5 bases). Germline assignment: CDR1 MDHEN and CDR2 SYDVKM. Trimming shortened V by 3 bases and J by 3 bases, and 11 bases separated the two germline ends. This CDR3 spans 14 amino acids. DNA of the CDR3: TGTGCCAGCAGTTTCCAGGGATGGGACACTGAAGCTTTCTTT. Its protein is CASSFQGWDTEAFF.

This chain uses TRBV11-1 with TRBJ2-5; D remains unclear. The CDR3 has 12 amino acids. V gave up 5 bases and J gave up 5 bases, with 9 bases separating them. Germline values: CDR1 SGHAT, CDR2 FQDESV (reference sequence). Here the CDR3 reads CASSPDMETQYF. In DNA form, the CDR3 reads TGTGCCAGCAGCCCAGACATGGAGACCCAGTACTTC. Supplemented by reference TRBV11-1 and TRBJ2-5, the full variable domain reads EAEVAQSPRYKITEKSQAVAFWCDPISGHATLYWYRQILGQGPELLVQFQDESVVDDSQLPKDRFSAERLKGVDSTLKIQPAELGDSAMYLCASSPDMETQYFGPGTRLLVL.

V is TRBV30 and J is TRBJ1-2; D gene uncertain. This CDR3 has 11 residues. Germline values: CDR1 GTSNPN, CDR2 SVGIG (reference sequence). The V gene lost 5 bases and the J gene lost 3 bases, with 7 bases spanning the gap. The CDR3 DNA reads as TGTGCCTGGGGTGGCTACTATGGCTACACCTTC. Translating gives CAWGGYYGYTF.

The chain uses TRBV19 and TRBJ2-7; D unresolved. The germline V and J ends were trimmed by 4 bases and 7 bases, with 17 bases remaining between them. Per the germline V gene, CDR1 is LNHDA and CDR2 is SQIVND (reference sequence). This CDR3 has 14 amino acids. CDR3: CASSTIAVYGEQYF. Written as DNA, the CDR3 is TGTGCCAGTAGTACGATCGCCGTATACGGTGAGCAGTACTTC. The whole variable domain, filled in from reference TRBV19 and TRBJ2-7, reads DGGITQSPKYLFRKEGQNVTLSCEQNLNHDAMYWYRQDPGQGLRLIYYSQIVNDFQKGDIAEGYSVSREKKESFPLTVTSAQKNPTAFYLCASSTIAVYGEQYFGPGTRLTVT.